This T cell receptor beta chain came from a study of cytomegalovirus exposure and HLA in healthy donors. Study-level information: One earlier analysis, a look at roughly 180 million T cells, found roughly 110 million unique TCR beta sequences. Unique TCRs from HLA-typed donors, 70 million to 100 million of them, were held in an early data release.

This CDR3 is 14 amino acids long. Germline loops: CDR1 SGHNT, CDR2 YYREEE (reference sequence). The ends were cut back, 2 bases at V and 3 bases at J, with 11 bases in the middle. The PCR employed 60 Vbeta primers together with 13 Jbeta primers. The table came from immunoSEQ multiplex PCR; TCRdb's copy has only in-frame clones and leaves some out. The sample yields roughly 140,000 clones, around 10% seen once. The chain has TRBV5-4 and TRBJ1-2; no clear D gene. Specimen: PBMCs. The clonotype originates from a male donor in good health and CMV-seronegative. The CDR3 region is CASSFAGIDYGYTF. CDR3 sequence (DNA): TGTGCCAGCAGCTTTGCGGGTATAGACTATGGCTACACCTTC.